This TCR beta chain was documented in a study of blood T cells in healthy people across ages. A second roughly 6 to 11 cycle PCR used barcoded and J-beta primers. TCRdb re-called the 5' RACE reads with MiXCR, one entry per CDR3 protein. Of some 750,000 distinct CDR3 sequences listed, 22% are singletons. Turning to this clonotype: Its specificity is unknown.

CDR1 and CDR2 from the germline V gene are SGHRS and YFSETQ. Trimming stripped 1 base from V and 5 bases from J, with 13 bases between. The CDR3 covers 15 residues. General study findings and limits: Bulk PBMC profiling left naive and antigen-experienced comparisons inconclusive. Diversity estimates drawn from one million T cells were deemed underestimates. Greater diversity and more naive CD4+ cells were seen in long-lived donors than in aged donors.

Per sample, at least 5.5 micrograms of total RNA were extracted. This sequence joins TRBV5-1 and TRBJ2-4, with D possibly being TRBD1 (6 bases). The material sequenced was blood. The sequence came from a man aged 70-80 years in good health. The CDR3 is CASSLSSGAENIQYF. CDR3 bases: TGCGCCAGCAGCTTGTCGTCAGGGGCGGAAAACATTCAGTACTTC.